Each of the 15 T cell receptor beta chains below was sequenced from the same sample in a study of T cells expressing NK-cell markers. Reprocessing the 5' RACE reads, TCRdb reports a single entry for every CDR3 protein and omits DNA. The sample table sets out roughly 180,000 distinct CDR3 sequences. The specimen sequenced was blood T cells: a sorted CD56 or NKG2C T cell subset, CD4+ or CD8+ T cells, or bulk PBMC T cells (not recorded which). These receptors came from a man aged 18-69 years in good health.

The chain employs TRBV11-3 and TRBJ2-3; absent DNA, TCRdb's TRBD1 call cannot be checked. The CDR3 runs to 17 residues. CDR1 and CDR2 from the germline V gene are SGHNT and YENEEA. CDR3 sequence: CASSPKGTGELADTQYF.

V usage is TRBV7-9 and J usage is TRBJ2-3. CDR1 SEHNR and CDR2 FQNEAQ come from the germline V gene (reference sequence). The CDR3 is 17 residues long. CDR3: CASSLLLGGLSTDTQYF.

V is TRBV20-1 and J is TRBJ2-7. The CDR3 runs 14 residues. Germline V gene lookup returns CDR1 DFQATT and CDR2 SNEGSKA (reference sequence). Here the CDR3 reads CSARGVERLYEQYF.

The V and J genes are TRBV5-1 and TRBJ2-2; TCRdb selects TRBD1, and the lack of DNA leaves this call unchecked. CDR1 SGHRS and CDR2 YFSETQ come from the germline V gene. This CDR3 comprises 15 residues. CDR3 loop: CASSFRTGETGELFF.

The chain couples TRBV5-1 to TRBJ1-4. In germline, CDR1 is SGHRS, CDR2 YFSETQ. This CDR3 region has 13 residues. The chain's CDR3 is CASSLEPEEKLFF.

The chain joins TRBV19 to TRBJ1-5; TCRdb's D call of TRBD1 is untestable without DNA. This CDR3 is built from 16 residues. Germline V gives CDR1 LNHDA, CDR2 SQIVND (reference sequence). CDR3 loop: CASSIYGGYSNQPQHF.

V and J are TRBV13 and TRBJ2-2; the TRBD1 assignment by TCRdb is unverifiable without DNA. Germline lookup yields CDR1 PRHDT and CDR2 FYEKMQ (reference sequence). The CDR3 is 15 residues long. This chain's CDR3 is CAAFLGAPGTGELFF. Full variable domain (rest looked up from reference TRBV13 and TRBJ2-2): AAGVIQSPRHLIKEKRETATLKCYPIPRHDTVYWYQQGPGQDPQFLISFYEKMQSDKGSIPDRFSAQQFSDYHSELNMSSLELGDSALYFCAAFLGAPGTGELFFGEGSRLTVL.

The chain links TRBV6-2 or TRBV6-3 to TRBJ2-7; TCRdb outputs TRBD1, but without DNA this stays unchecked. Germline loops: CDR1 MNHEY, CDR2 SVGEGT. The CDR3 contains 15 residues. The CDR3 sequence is CASSYGFGGRDEQYF.

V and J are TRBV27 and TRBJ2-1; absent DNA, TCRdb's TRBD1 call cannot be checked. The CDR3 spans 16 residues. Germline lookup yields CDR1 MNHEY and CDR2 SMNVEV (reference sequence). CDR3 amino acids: CASSPPRGGIYNEQFF.

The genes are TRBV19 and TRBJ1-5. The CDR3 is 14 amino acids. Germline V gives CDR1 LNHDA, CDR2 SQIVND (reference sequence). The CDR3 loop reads CASSIGTSYQPQHF.

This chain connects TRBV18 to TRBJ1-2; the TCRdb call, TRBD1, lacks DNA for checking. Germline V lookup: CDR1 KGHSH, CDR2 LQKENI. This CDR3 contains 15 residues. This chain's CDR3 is CASSPPGQENYGYTF.

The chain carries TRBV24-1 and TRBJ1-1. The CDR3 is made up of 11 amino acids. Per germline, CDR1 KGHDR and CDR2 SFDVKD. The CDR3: CATSGSRMVFF.

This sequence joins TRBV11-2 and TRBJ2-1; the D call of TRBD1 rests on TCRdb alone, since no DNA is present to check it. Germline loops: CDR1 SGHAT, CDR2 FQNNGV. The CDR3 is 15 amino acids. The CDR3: CASSLGQGGIDEQFF. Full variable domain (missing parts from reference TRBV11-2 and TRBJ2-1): EAGVAQSPRYKIIEKRQSVAFWCNPISGHATLYWYQQILGQGPKLLIQFQNNGVVDDSQLPKDRFSAERLKGVDSTLKIQPAKLEDSAVYLCASSLGQGGIDEQFFGPGTRLTVL.

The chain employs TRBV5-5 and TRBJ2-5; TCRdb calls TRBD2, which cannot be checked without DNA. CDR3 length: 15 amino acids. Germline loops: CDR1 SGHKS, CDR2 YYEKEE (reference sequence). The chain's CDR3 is CASSLLQLAGETQYF.

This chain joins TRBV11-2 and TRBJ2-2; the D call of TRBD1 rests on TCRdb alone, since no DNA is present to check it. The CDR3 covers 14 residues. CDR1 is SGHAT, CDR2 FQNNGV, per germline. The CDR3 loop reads CASSLGQGVWELFF.